Below, 20 T cell receptor beta chains from the same sample are listed, as sequenced in a study of identical twins. One entry per CDR3 protein, called by TCRdb with MiXCR from the 5' RACE reads. The table lists approximately 500,000 distinct CDR3 sequences, approximately 16% of them singletons. These data also formed part of another study, on yellow fever vaccine responses in identical twins.

The material sequenced was CD4+ T cells sorted from blood. All receptors derive from a woman younger than 30 in good health.

CDR3 in amino acids: CASSYGISKNIQYF. The CDR3 DNA reads as TGTGCCAGCAGTTACGGGATTTCCAAAAACATTCAGTACTTC. The genes are TRBV7-8 and TRBJ2-4; a weak D match, TRBD2 (5 bases). With 6 bases removed from V and 2 bases from J, the gap between germline ends came to 11 bases. The CDR3 runs 14 residues. From germline, CDR1 is SGHVS and CDR2 FQNEAQ.

This clonotype was seen more than once but under ten times. The rearrangement uses TRBV28 and TRBJ2-1; TRBD2 aligns across 11 bases. CDR3 length: 15 residues. The germline V gene has CDR1 MDHEN and CDR2 SYDVKM. The V segment lost 6 bases and the J segment 6 bases; nucleotides outside the gene matches: 7. The CDR3 loop reads CASSNLAGGGNEQFF. The CDR3 DNA sequence: TGTGCCAGCAGCAACTTAGCGGGAGGGGGCAATGAGCAGTTCTTC.

The CDR3 region is CASSVATGPSYEQYF. The CDR3 nucleotides read TGTGCCAGCAGCGTAGCTACGGGGCCATCCTACGAGCAGTACTTC. The chain joins TRBV9 to TRBJ2-7; D may correspond to TRBD1 or TRBD2 (5 bases each). This CDR3 has 15 residues. Germline lookup yields CDR1 SGDLS and CDR2 YYNGEE. V lost 0 bases, J lost 1 base, and 11 bases lay in between.

The rearrangement joins TRBV29-1 to TRBJ2-5; TRBD1 agrees at 8 bases. The ends lost 5 bases at V and 4 bases at J; junction bases unmatched: 9. Per germline, CDR1 SQVTM and CDR2 ANQGSEA. This CDR3 spans 14 amino acids. The CDR3 DNA reads as TGCAGCGTTCCAAGGTCAGGGGGCTTAGAGACCCAGTACTTC. It is translated as CSVPRSGGLETQYF.

This chain links TRBV10-3 with TRBJ2-3; D uncertain. This CDR3 is built from 12 residues. CDR1 is ENHRY, CDR2 SYGVKD, per germline. Trimming removed 6 bases from V and 8 bases from J, with 12 bases in between. The CDR3, as DNA: TGTGCCATCAGACCCTCCGACGGTACGCAGTATTTT. Translated, it gives CAIRPSDGTQYF.

This clonotype was detected a few times. The rearrangement links TRBV18 to TRBJ2-1; 10 nucleotides match TRBD2. The length of the CDR3 is 16 residues. The J segment lost 5 bases and the V segment lost 2 bases, leaving 6 bases of the junction unmatched. CDR1 is KGHSH, CDR2 LQKENI, per germline. CDR3 amino acids: CASSPTLSGGDNEQFF. As DNA, the CDR3 is TGTGCCAGCTCACCAACCCTAAGCGGGGGGGACAATGAGCAGTTCTTC.

This clonotype was counted once. The chain recombines TRBV3-1 with TRBJ1-2; weak D call: TRBD1 (6 bases). Germline-derived CDR1 and CDR2 are LGHDT and YNNKEL (reference sequence). Deletions cut 6 bases from V and 2 bases from J, with 16 bases between. The CDR3 runs 15 residues. The CDR3 sequence is CASSPGHRTNYGYTF. The DNA of the CDR3 is TGTGCCAGCAGTCCGGGACACCGAACGAACTATGGCTACACCTTC.

The genes are TRBV27 and TRBJ1-2; weak D call: TRBD1 (6 bases). Germline V CDR1 and CDR2: MNHEY, SMNVEV (reference sequence). Trimming took off 1 base at V and 7 bases at J, with 13 bases between the two ends. The CDR3 has 14 amino acids. CDR3 amino acids: CASSLFGGAGGYTF. The CDR3 DNA follows: TGTGCCAGCAGTTTATTTGGGGGCGCGGGTGGCTACACCTTC.

The chain is built from TRBV5-1 and TRBJ2-7; maybe TRBD2 (6 bases). CDR3 size: 15 residues. Trimming left V 2 bases short and J 1 base short, with 13 bases between. Germline V lookup: CDR1 SGHRS, CDR2 YFSETQ. As DNA, the CDR3 is TGCGCCAGCAGCTTCGTGGGAGGCACATCCTACGAGCAGTACTTC. Encoded protein: CASSFVGGTSYEQYF.

The chain is built from TRBV10-2 and TRBJ2-6, with 9 bases matching TRBD2. Germline loops: CDR1 WSHSY, CDR2 SAAADI. CDR3 length equals 17 residues. The V gene end was trimmed by 7 bases and the J gene end by 1 base; junction bases not matched to a gene: 8. The CDR3 bases are TGCGCCAGCAATGCGGCTAGCGGGGTATCTGGGGCCAACGTCCTGACTTTC. It translates to CASNAASGVSGANVLTF.

There are many counts of this clonotype. This sequence joins TRBV5-1 and TRBJ1-1, with TRBD1 matching 8 bases. The CDR3 has 14 residues. Trimming took 7 bases from V and 4 from J; bases not matched to a gene: 9. Germline values: CDR1 SGHRS, CDR2 YFSETQ. The CDR3, as DNA: TGCGCCAGCGGTTTAGGACAGGGAGGCACTGAAGCTTTCTTT. This sequence encodes CASGLGQGGTEAFF.

In this sample, this clonotype turned up a few times. The chain combines TRBV20-1 with TRBJ2-7; D might be TRBD2 (5 bases). Trimming took 0 bases from V and 1 from J, leaving 10 bases between them. The germline gives CDR1 DFQATT, CDR2 SNEGSKA (reference sequence). This CDR3 is 14 amino acids long. The CDR3 is CSARDYGGSYEQYF. CDR3 sequence (DNA): TGCAGTGCTAGAGATTACGGAGGTTCCTACGAGCAGTACTTC.

The chain carries TRBV10-3 and TRBJ2-6; D might be TRBD1 or TRBD2, each matching 5 bases. The germline V gene encodes CDR1 ENHRY and CDR2 SYGVKD. V was pared by 8 bases and J by 0 bases, with 20 bases between. The CDR3 covers 18 residues. CDR3 DNA sequence: TGTGCCATCTGCTCCAGTCCCGGGGCCCACTCTGGGGCCAACGTCCTGACTTTC. Protein product: CAICSSPGAHSGANVLTF.

The sample holds a few counts of this clonotype. This chain uses TRBV7-2 with TRBJ2-3; D may be TRBD1 (6 bases). Trimming removed 5 bases at V and 0 bases at J, with 12 bases between. Germline V gives CDR1 SGHTA, CDR2 FQGNSA. This CDR3 has 15 amino acids. The CDR3 nucleotides read TGTGCCAGCAGCACAGGACAGCCAAGCACAGATACGCAGTATTTT. It encodes CASSTGQPSTDTQYF. The entire variable domain, with the rest obtained from reference TRBV7-2 and TRBJ2-3, is as follows: GAGVSQSPSNKVTEKGKDVELRCDPISGHTALYWYRQSLGQGLEFLIYFQGNSAPDKSGLPSDRFSAERTGGSVSTLTIQRTQQEDSAVYLCASSTGQPSTDTQYFGPGTRLTVL.

CDR3 loop: CAISEMDRPNTEAFF. In nucleotides, the CDR3 is TGTGCCATCAGTGAAATGGACAGGCCGAACACTGAAGCTTTCTTT. The chain employs TRBV10-3 and TRBJ1-1; 7 bases agree with TRBD1. CDR1 is ENHRY, CDR2 SYGVKD, per germline. Trimming cost V 3 bases and J 1 base; bases outside gene matches: 5. The CDR3 runs 15 residues.

Details on this clonotype: The conserved phenylalanine or tryptophan normally closing the CDR3 is absent here, so this likely arose from a read error. V gene TRBV5-1 combines with J gene TRBJ1-1; D may be TRBD1 (5 bases). Germline V lookup: CDR1 SGHRS, CDR2 YFSETQ. The CDR3 spans 14 residues. Between the trimmed V and J ends, which lost 2 bases and 2 bases, there was a span of 10 bases. The CDR3 spells CASSFRGANTEAFL. The CDR3 coding sequence is TGCGCCAGCAGCTTTCGAGGGGCCAACACTGAAGCTTTCTTA.

This clonotype has a handful of counts. The chain carries TRBV28 and TRBJ2-7; no clear D. There are 12 residues in the CDR3. V was clipped by 8 bases and J by 1 base, with 9 bases between them. Germline CDR1 reads MDHEN; CDR2 reads SYDVKM. CDR3 region: CASGTRSYEQYV. The CDR3 DNA is TGTGCCAGCGGAACCCGATCCTACGAGCAGTACGTC.

This clonotype was recorded a few times. V is TRBV6-1 and J is TRBJ1-2; the D is unclear. Germline V CDR1 and CDR2: MNHNS, SASEGT. The CDR3 covers 13 residues. V dropped 2 bases and J dropped 8 bases, with 12 bases sitting between them. CDR3 nucleotide sequence: TGTGCCAGCAGTGAACCAAGGGAACGCGGCTACACCTTC. This gives the protein CASSEPRERGYTF.

This clonotype occurred a few times. This sequence joins TRBV3-1 and TRBJ1-1; 8 positions agree with TRBD1. Germline lookup yields CDR1 LGHDT and CDR2 YNNKEL (reference sequence). V gave up 2 bases and J gave up 11 bases; unmatched junction bases: 10. The CDR3 is 14 residues long. CDR3 residues: CASSQLGQGGRAFF. The CDR3 nucleotides read TGTGCCAGCAGCCAACTCGGACAGGGCGGTCGGGCTTTCTTT.

The chain uses TRBV14 and TRBJ1-1; weak D call: TRBD1 (5 bases). Trimming pared 5 bases from V and 6 bases from J, leaving 16 bases between. Germline V gives CDR1 SGHDN, CDR2 FVKESK. The CDR3 is made up of 14 amino acids. The CDR3 loop reads CASSSGRGSAEAFF. In nucleotides, the CDR3 is TGTGCCAGCAGCTCTGGTCGGGGGTCGGCTGAAGCTTTCTTT.